The 11 T cell receptor beta chains below were found in one sample sequenced in a study of blood T cell repertoires in COVID-19. The method was immunoSEQ multiplex PCR; TCRdb's version includes in-frame clones alone and lacks a portion of them. The table shows 90,000 to 130,000 clones, with just over 85% occurring only once. The sample was peripheral blood. These receptors were collected from a human donor in a cohort sampled during active COVID-19.

The rearrangement uses TRBV29-1 and TRBJ1-1, with 7 bases fitting TRBD1. The V gene end was trimmed by 5 bases and the J gene end by 2 bases; junction bases not matched to a gene: 2. Germline V CDR1 and CDR2: SQVTM, ANQGSEA. The CDR3 runs 12 residues. CDR3 nucleotide sequence: TGCAGCGTTAACAGGGGCAACACTGAAGCTTTCTTT. It is translated as CSVNRGNTEAFF.

The chain recombines TRBV6-6 with TRBJ1-6, with 7 bases identical to TRBD1. V lost 5 bases and J lost 6; bases outside the gene matches: 7. Germline-derived CDR1 and CDR2 are MNHNY and SVGAGI (reference sequence). The length of the CDR3 is 15 residues. DNA of the CDR3: TGTGCCAGCAGTCCTCCGGGACAGACTAATTCACCCCTCCACTTT. Its translation: CASSPPGQTNSPLHF.

A single count supports this clone. V is TRBV7-9 and J is TRBJ1-1, with D tentatively TRBD1 (6 bases). The CDR3 runs 17 residues. V lost 1 base and J lost 0, with 15 bases in between. Germline CDR1 reads SEHNR; CDR2 reads FQNEAQ (reference sequence). The CDR3 protein is CASSLEAQGIMNTEAFF. DNA for the CDR3: TGTGCCAGCAGCTTAGAAGCCCAGGGGATCATGAACACTGAAGCTTTCTTT.

The rearrangement uses TRBV11-2 and TRBJ1-2; 12 bases are shared with TRBD1. The V gene's germline CDR1 is SGHAT and CDR2 FQNNGV. The CDR3 has 19 residues. V was pared by 0 bases and J by 4 bases, with 12 bases of the junction left unmatched. In nucleotides, the CDR3 is TGTGCCAGCAGCTTAGAGAGCGGGACAGGGGGCATGGGCGCCTATGGCTACACCTTC. Its translation is CASSLESGTGGMGAYGYTF.

The rearrangement links TRBV28 to TRBJ2-3, with TRBD1 as a possible D gene (6 bases). V lost 6 bases and J 5 bases, leaving 9 bases between the germline ends. The CDR3 extends over 12 amino acids. Germline CDR1 is MDHEN and CDR2 is SYDVKM. This chain's CDR3 is CASRDSRDTQYF. The CDR3 DNA reads TGTGCCAGCAGGGACAGTAGAGATACGCAGTATTTT.

The genes are TRBV18 and TRBJ2-1; 13 nucleotides align to TRBD2. This CDR3 region has 15 residues. Unmatched junction bases numbered 6, after V lost 4 bases and J lost 9 bases. The germline V gene has CDR1 KGHSH and CDR2 LQKENI. In nucleotides, the CDR3 is TGTGCCAGCTCACGAACTAGCGGGAGGGCCGGTGAGCAGTTCTTC. This translates into CASSRTSGRAGEQFF.

The J gene is TRBJ2-7, the V gene TRBV14, with 8 bases identical to TRBD2. This CDR3 contains 15 residues. Germline V gene data show CDR1 as SGHDN and CDR2 as FVKESK. The V and J ends lost 1 base and 6 bases, in that order; junction bases with no gene match: 8. The CDR3 loop is CASSQADLAGPEQYF. The CDR3 DNA reads TGTGCCAGCAGCCAAGCAGACCTAGCGGGTCCCGAGCAGTACTTC.

The chain employs TRBV29-1 and TRBJ2-7; maybe TRBD1 (7 bases). The CDR3 runs to 14 residues. CDR1 SQVTM and CDR2 ANQGSEA come from the germline V gene. The V end lost 3 bases, the J end lost 4 bases, and 16 bases lay between the germline ends. The CDR3: CSVDPSGGRYEQYF. CDR3 bases: TGCAGCGTTGATCCGTCAGGGGGGAGGTACGAGCAGTACTTC.

The genes are TRBV7-9 and TRBJ1-2; D may be TRBD1 (5 bases). Germline V gene sequence: CDR1 SEHNR, CDR2 FQNEAQ (reference sequence). The CDR3 contains 15 residues. V lost 4 bases to trimming and J lost 2 bases, with 14 bases between them. Here the CDR3 reads CASSSTLQENYGYTF. The CDR3 DNA follows: TGTGCCAGCAGCTCAACCCTACAGGAAAACTATGGCTACACCTTC.

The chain combines TRBV11-2 with TRBJ2-1, with 7 bases identical to TRBD2. This CDR3 has 17 amino acids. V shed 1 base and J 9 bases; nucleotides not matched to a gene: 15. Germline V lookup: CDR1 SGHAT, CDR2 FQNNGV. The DNA of the CDR3 is TGTGCCAGCAGCTTAGTTCTCGGGGGGAGTAGCTTGGGTGAGCAGTTCTTC. It encodes CASSLVLGGSSLGEQFF.

This chain connects TRBV2 to TRBJ2-5, with no clear D. CDR3 length: 14 residues. V was cut by 7 bases and J by 4 bases, with 16 bases left in between. Germline V gene lookup returns CDR1 SNHLY and CDR2 FYNNEI. The CDR3 nucleotides read TGTGCCAGCAAAACAAACCCTGATCGAGAGACCCAGTACTTC. Translated: CASKTNPDRETQYF.